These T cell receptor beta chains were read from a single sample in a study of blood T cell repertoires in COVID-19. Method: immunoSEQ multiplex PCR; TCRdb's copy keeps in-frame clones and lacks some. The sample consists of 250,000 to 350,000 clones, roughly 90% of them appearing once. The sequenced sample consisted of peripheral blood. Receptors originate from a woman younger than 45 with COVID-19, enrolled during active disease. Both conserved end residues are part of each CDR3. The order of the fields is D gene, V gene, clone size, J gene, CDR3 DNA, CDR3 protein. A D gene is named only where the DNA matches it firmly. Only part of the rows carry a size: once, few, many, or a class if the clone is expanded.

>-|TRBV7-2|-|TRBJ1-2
TGTGCCAGCAGCCCTAGAGGAGAGGGAGGCTATGGCTACACCTTC
CASSPRGEGGYGYTF
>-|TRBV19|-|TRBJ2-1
TGTGCCAGCCGGGGGCCGACAGGGACCTACAATGAGCAGTTCTTC
CASRGPTGTYNEQFF
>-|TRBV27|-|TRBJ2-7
TGTGCCAGCGGGGGGGCGGCAGTGGCCTACGAGCAGTACTTC
CASGGAAVAYEQYF
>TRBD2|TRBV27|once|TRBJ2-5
TGTGCCAGCGGACGACCGGGACTAGCGGGAGGCGGGGAGACCCAGTACTTC
CASGRPGLAGGGETQYF
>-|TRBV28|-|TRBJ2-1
TGTGCCAGCAGTGACCGCGGGCTAGCAGAAAACAATGAGCAGTTCTTC
CASSDRGLAENNEQFF
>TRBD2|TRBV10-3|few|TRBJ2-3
TGTGCCATCAGGCTAGCGGGAGGGGATACGCAGTATTTT
CAIRLAGGDTQYF
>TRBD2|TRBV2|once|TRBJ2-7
TGTGCCGTCGTAGCGGGATCGCGTCCCGAGCAGTACTTC
CAVVAGSRPEQYF
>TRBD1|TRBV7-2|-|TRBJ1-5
TGTGCCAGCAGCCCACCGGGACAGGGAGGCAATCAGCCCCAGCATTTT
CASSPPGQGGNQPQHF
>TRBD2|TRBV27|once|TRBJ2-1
TGTGCCAGCAGTCAGCGACTAGCGGGAACGATCTTC
CASSQRLAGTIF
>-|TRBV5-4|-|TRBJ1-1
TGTGCCAGCAGCTTGACAGGGAACACTGAAGCTTTCTTT
CASSLTGNTEAFF
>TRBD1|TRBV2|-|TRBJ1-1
TGTGCCAGCAGGGGTGACAGGGCAAACACTGAAGCTTTCTTT
CASRGDRANTEAFF
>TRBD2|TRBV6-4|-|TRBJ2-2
TGTGCCAGCACCGTACTAGCGGGAGAGAGCACCGGGGAGCTGTTTTTT
CASTVLAGESTGELFF
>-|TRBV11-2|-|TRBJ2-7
TGTGCCAGCAGCTTATGGGTGGGAGGGGGCTCCTACGAGCAGTACTTC
CASSLWVGGGSYEQYF
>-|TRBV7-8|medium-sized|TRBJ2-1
TGTGCCAGCAGCTTACTCGGGGACTACAATGAGCAGTTCTTC
CASSLLGDYNEQFF
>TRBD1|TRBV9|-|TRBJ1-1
TGTGCCAGCAGCGCACCGTCGACAGGGGGGAACACTGAAGCTTTCTTT
CASSAPSTGGNTEAFF
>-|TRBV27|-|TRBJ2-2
TGTGCCAGCAGTTTGGGCCCGGGATCGGCCGGGGAGCTGTTTTTT
CASSLGPGSAGELFF
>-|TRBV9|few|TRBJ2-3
TGTGCCAGCAGCGTAGCTAGGAGGACGGATACGCAGTATTTT
CASSVARRTDTQYF
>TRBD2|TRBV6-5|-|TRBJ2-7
TGTGCCAGCAGTCCACAGCCACCGGGAGGAAGCGAGCAGTACTTC
CASSPQPPGGSEQYF
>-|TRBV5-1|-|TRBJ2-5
TGCGCCAGCAGCTTGCCCAGGGGTGGGGAAGAGACCCAGTACTTC
CASSLPRGGEETQYF
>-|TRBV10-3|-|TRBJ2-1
TGTGCCATCAGTGACCCGGGGACACTAAATGAGCAGTTCTTC
CAISDPGTLNEQFF
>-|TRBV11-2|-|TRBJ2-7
TGTGCCAGCAGCTTAGTAGGGGGACCTACCTACGAGCAGTACTTC
CASSLVGGPTYEQYF
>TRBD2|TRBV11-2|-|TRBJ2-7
TGTGCCAGCACCCCGGGGGGGTCCTCCTACGAGCAGTACTTC
CASTPGGSSYEQYF
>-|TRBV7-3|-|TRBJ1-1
TGTGCCAGCAGCTTACAGATTCACACTGAAGCTTTCTTT
CASSLQIHTEAFF
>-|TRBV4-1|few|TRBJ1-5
TGCGCCAGCAGCCAAGAATCCCACAGGCCTAATCAGCCCCAGCATTTT
CASSQESHRPNQPQHF
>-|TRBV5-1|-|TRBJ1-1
TGCGCCAGCAGCTTGGGAGCTACGGGGTACACTGAAGCTTTCTTT
CASSLGATGYTEAFF
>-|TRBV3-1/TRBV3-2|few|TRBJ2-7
TGTGCCAGCAGCTCCCGATACAGGGTGGGTACCTACGAGCAGTACTTC
CASSSRYRVGTYEQYF
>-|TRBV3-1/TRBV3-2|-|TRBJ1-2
TGTGCCAGCAGCTCAGGCCTACTCTATGGCTACACCTTC
CASSSGLLYGYTF
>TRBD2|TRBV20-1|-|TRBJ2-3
TGCAGTGCTAGTCGGCTTTCGGGACTAGCGGCAGATACGCAGTATTTT
CSASRLSGLAADTQYF
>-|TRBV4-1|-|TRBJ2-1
TGCGCCAGCAGCCAGGCTTACAATGAGCAGTTCTTC
CASSQAYNEQFF
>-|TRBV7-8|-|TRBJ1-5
TGTGCCAGCAGCCCCCACAGTAATCAGCCCCAGCATTTT
CASSPHSNQPQHF
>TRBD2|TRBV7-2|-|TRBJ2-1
TGTGCCAGCAGCTTGGGACTAGCGGGCCCCCGGCCTTACAATGAGCAGTTCTTC
CASSLGLAGPRPYNEQFF
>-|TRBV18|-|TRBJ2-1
TGTGCCAGCTCACCACTGGGGAGCTCCTACAATGAGCAGTTCTTC
CASSPLGSSYNEQFF
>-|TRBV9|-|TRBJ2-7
TGTGCCAGCAGCGGAAGCCGACTCCACGAACGGCACGAGCAGTACTTC
CASSGSRLHERHEQYF
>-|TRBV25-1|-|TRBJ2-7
TGTGCCAGCAGTAACCGGGACATGGACCTTTACGAGCAGTACTTC
CASSNRDMDLYEQYF
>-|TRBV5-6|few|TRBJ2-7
TGTGCCAGCAGCTTGGGGCAGTTCTACGAGCAGTACTTC
CASSLGQFYEQYF